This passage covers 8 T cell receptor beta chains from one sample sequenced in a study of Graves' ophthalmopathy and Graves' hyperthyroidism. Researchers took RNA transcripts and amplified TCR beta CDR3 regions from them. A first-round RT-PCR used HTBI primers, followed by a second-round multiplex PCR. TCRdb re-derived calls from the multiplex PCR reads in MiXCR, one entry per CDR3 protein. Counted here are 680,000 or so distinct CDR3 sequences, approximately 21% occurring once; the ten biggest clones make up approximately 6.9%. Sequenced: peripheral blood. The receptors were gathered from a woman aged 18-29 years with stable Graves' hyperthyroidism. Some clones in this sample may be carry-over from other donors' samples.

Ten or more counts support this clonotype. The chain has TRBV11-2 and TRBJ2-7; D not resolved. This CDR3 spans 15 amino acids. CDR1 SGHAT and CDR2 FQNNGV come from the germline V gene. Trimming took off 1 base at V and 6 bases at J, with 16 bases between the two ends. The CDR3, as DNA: TGTGCCAGCAGCTTAGTGGCAGCGATACGTCGCGAGCAGTACTTC. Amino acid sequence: CASSLVAAIRREQYF.

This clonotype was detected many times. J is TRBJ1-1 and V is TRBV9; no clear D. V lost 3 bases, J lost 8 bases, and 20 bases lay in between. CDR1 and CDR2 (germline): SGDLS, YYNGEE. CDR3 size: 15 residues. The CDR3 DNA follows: TGTGCCAGCAGCGGAGCGACGGGATCCCAAGGGGAAGCTTTCTTT. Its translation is CASSGATGSQGEAFF.

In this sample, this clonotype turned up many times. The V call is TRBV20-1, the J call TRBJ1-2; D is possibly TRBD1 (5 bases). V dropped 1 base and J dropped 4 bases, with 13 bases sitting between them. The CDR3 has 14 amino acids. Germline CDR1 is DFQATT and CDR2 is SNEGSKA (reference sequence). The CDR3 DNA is TGCAGTGCTAGAGGGCAGGGAATAATCTATGGCTACACCTTC. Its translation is CSARGQGIIYGYTF.

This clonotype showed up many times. The CDR3 sequence is CARSRQGARREQYF. CDR3 in DNA: TGTGCCAGATCAAGACAGGGGGCGCGGAGAGAGCAGTACTTC. The chain employs TRBV9 and TRBJ2-7, with 10 positions matching TRBD1. Per germline, CDR1 SGDLS and CDR2 YYNGEE. The CDR3 is 14 residues long. V lost 8 bases to trimming and J lost 7 bases; unmatched junction nucleotides: 12.

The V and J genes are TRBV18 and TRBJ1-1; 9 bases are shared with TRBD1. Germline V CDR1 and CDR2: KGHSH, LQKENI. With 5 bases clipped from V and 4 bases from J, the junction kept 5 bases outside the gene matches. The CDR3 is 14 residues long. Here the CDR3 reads CASSEQGAGTEAFF. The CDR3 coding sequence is TGTGCCAGCTCAGAACAGGGGGCCGGCACTGAAGCTTTCTTT.

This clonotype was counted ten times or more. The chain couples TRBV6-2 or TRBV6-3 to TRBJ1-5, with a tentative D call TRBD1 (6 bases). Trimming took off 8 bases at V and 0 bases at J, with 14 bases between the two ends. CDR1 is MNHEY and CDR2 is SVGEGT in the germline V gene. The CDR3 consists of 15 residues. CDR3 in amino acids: CASGVQGYSNQPQHF. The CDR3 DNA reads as TGTGCCAGCGGGGTGCAGGGGTATAGCAATCAGCCCCAGCATTTT.

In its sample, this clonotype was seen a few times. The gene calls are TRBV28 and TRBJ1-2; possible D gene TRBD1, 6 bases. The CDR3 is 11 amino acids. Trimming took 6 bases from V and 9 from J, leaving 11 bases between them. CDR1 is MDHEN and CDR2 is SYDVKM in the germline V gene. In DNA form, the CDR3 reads TGTGCCAGCAGCCGGGGGCCAAGCTACACCTTC. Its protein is CASSRGPSYTF.

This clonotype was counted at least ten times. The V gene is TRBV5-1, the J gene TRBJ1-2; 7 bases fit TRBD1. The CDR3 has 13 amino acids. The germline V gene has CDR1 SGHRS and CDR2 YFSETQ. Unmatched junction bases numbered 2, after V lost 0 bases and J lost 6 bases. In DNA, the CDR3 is TGCGCCAGCAGCTTGGAACAGGGGAATGGCTACACCTTC. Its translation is CASSLEQGNGYTF.